The 8 T cell receptor beta chains reported below all come from one sample, sequenced in a study of blood T cell repertoires in COVID-19. The protocol was immunoSEQ multiplex PCR, while the TCRdb copy is restricted to in-frame clones and leaves out a portion. Among about 240,000 clones, around 85% were seen once, and the ten largest hold about 9.5%. Sequenced sample: peripheral blood. Source of these receptors: a woman of 80 years or more with acute or convalescent COVID-19.

The CDR3 nucleotides read TGTGCCAGCAGCCCAACTAATAATTCACCCCTCCACTTT. This encodes CASSPTNNSPLHF. The rearrangement links TRBV12-3 or TRBV12-4 to TRBJ1-6; no firm D call. The V gene lost 6 bases and the J gene lost 5 bases, with 8 bases spanning the gap. The CDR3 has 13 amino acids.

This sequence joins TRBV29-1 and TRBJ1-1, with 7 bases aligning to TRBD1. V shed 3 bases and J 0 bases; nucleotides not matched to a gene: 10. This CDR3 contains 16 residues. The germline V gene encodes CDR1 SQVTM and CDR2 ANQGSEA. The CDR3 DNA is TGCAGCGTTGAGTCCCCAGGGGGGTCCATGAACACTGAAGCTTTCTTT. It encodes CSVESPGGSMNTEAFF.

The chain has TRBV7-8 and TRBJ1-5; tentative D call: TRBD1 (6 bases). Germline V CDR1 and CDR2: SGHVS, FQNEAQ. The CDR3 length is 14 residues. V was clipped by 0 bases and J by 7 bases, with 10 bases between them. The DNA for the CDR3 is TGTGCCAGCAGCTTAGCCCAGGACAGCCAGCCCCAGCATTTT. It codes for CASSLAQDSQPQHF.

This clone was found a few times. The same CDR3 also results from other DNA sequences found in this sample. The chain is built from TRBV27 and TRBJ2-7; 15 bases agree with TRBD2. Germline loops: CDR1 MNHEY, CDR2 SMNVEV (reference sequence). The CDR3 totals 15 residues. V lost 5 bases to trimming and J lost 2 bases; unmatched junction nucleotides: 1. CDR3 loop: CASSRTSGGAYEQYF. In DNA, the CDR3 is TGTGCCAGCAGTCGGACTAGCGGGGGGGCCTACGAGCAGTACTTC.

Regarding this clone: Sequence at one end of the junction differs from germline and may be a read error. This chain uses TRBV7-9 with TRBJ2-1; weak D call: TRBD1 (5 bases). CDR3 length: 12 amino acids. CDR1 and CDR2 from the germline V gene are SEHNR and FQNEAQ (reference sequence). CDR3 sequence reads: CASSSSPRLGVF. DNA of the CDR3: TGTGCCAGCAGCTCCAGTCCTCGTCTAGGGGTCTTC.

The gene calls are TRBV7-9 and TRBJ2-3; 9 bases are shared with TRBD2. With 1 base clipped from V and 1 base from J, the junction kept 6 bases outside the gene matches. CDR3 length equals 17 residues. The germline CDR1 and CDR2 sequences are SEHNR and FQNEAQ (reference sequence). The CDR3 DNA is TGTGCCAGCAGCTTAGTTACACTAGCGGGCGGCACAGATACGCAGTATTTT. This translates into CASSLVTLAGGTDTQYF. Full variable domain (rest looked up from reference TRBV7-9 and TRBJ2-3): DTGVSQNPRHKITKRGQNVTFRCDPISEHNRLYWYRQTLGQGPEFLTYFQNEAQLEKSRLLSDRFSAERPKGSFSTLEIQRTEQGDSAMYLCASSLVTLAGGTDTQYFGPGTRLTVL.

This clone was observed once. CDR3 sequence reads: CASSERGTGANTGELFF. The DNA of the CDR3 is TGCGCCAGCAGTGAGCGGGGGACAGGGGCAAACACCGGGGAGCTGTTTTTT. This chain links TRBV10-1 with TRBJ2-2, with 10 positions matching TRBD1. Germline V gives CDR1 WNHNN, CDR2 SYGVQD (reference sequence). Germline trimming cut 2 bases from V and 2 bases from J; bases unmatched to any gene: 5. This CDR3 comprises 17 residues.

The CDR3 sequence is CSVERRMNTEAFF. CDR3 in DNA: TGCAGCGTTGAACGCAGGATGAACACTGAAGCTTTCTTT. This chain connects TRBV29-1 to TRBJ1-1; D is undetermined. This CDR3 contains 13 residues. CDR1 and CDR2 from the germline V gene are SQVTM and ANQGSEA. The germline V and J ends were trimmed by 2 bases and 0 bases, with 7 bases remaining between them.